This T cell receptor beta chain appears in the sequencing data of a study of blood T cell repertoires in COVID-19. Study-wide background: Both acute and convalescent COVID-19 samples were obtained from the United States, Italy and Spain. T cells, B-cell-depleted T cells, or PBMCs supplied cDNA or gDNA.

The ends were cut back, 3 bases at V and 4 bases at J, with 7 bases in the middle. The CDR3 runs 13 residues. Germline V gene sequence: CDR1 LGHDT, CDR2 YNNKEL (reference sequence). Per the original methods: From reference gene primer amplification, estimates of nucleated cell counts were derived. TCRdb's table, derived via immunoSEQ multiplex PCR, lists solely in-frame clones and lacks some. The D gene and trimming were derived from the DNA, and the V and J assignments and clone size from that table. Here the sample spans roughly 80,000 clones, 88% being singletons. This rearrangement joins TRBV3-1 (or the pseudogene TRBV3-2) to TRBJ1-3, with D uncertain. The TCR originated in a human donor in a cohort sampled during active COVID-19. Sequences were obtained from peripheral blood. DNA for the CDR3: TGTGCCAGCAGCCAGGGCTCCGGAAACACCATATATTTT. Its protein product is CASSQGSGNTIYF.